The T cell receptor beta chain described here comes from a study of shared clonotypes between healthy human individuals. Data came from immunoSEQ multiplex PCR; TCRdb stores just in-frame clones and leaves some out. The sample has about a million clones, 70% to 85% seen once. Points on this clone: Its cognate antigen is unknown.

Germline V gene sequence: CDR1 GTSNPN, CDR2 SVGIG (reference sequence). The CDR3 contains 16 residues. V dropped 8 bases and J dropped 5; count of bases not matched to a gene: 19. Adult donors, all healthy and HIV-negative, had no recent acute infections or vaccinations. The study, taken as a whole, reports: Apart from blood, nothing was sampled; tissue repertoires likely differ.

Sequenced sample: memory CD4+ T cells from PBMCs. The sample's subset: CD45RA-negative fraction. The clonotype comes from a man aged 18 to 30 in good health. Some clones in this sample may be carry-over from other donors' samples. The V gene is TRBV30, the J gene TRBJ2-5; 8 nucleotides match TRBD2. This chain's CDR3 is CARDSGLGVEGETQYF. The CDR3 DNA reads TGTGCCCGCGACTCGGGACTAGGCGTGGAAGGGGAGACCCAGTACTTC.